This paragraph reports one TCR beta chain. This sample was taken from a study of T cell changes during pregnancy in multiple sclerosis. TCRdb's copy holds only in-frame clones and misses some; the assay was immunoSEQ multiplex PCR. There are approximately 88,000 clones in the sample; about 96% occur only once, and about 1% lies in the top ten. This CDR3 is 15 amino acids long. The sequences come from peripheral blood, collected in the second trimester of pregnancy. This clonotype was sampled from a female donor with multiple sclerosis, enrolled in a pregnancy study. J is TRBJ2-7 and V is TRBV21-1; no DNA check was done on the table's D call, TRBD1. TRBV21-1 is given as a pseudogene. The CDR3 DNA reads TGTGCCAGCAGCAAAATCGGACAGGACCCCTACGAGCAGTACTTC. Its translation: CASSKIGQDPYEQYF.